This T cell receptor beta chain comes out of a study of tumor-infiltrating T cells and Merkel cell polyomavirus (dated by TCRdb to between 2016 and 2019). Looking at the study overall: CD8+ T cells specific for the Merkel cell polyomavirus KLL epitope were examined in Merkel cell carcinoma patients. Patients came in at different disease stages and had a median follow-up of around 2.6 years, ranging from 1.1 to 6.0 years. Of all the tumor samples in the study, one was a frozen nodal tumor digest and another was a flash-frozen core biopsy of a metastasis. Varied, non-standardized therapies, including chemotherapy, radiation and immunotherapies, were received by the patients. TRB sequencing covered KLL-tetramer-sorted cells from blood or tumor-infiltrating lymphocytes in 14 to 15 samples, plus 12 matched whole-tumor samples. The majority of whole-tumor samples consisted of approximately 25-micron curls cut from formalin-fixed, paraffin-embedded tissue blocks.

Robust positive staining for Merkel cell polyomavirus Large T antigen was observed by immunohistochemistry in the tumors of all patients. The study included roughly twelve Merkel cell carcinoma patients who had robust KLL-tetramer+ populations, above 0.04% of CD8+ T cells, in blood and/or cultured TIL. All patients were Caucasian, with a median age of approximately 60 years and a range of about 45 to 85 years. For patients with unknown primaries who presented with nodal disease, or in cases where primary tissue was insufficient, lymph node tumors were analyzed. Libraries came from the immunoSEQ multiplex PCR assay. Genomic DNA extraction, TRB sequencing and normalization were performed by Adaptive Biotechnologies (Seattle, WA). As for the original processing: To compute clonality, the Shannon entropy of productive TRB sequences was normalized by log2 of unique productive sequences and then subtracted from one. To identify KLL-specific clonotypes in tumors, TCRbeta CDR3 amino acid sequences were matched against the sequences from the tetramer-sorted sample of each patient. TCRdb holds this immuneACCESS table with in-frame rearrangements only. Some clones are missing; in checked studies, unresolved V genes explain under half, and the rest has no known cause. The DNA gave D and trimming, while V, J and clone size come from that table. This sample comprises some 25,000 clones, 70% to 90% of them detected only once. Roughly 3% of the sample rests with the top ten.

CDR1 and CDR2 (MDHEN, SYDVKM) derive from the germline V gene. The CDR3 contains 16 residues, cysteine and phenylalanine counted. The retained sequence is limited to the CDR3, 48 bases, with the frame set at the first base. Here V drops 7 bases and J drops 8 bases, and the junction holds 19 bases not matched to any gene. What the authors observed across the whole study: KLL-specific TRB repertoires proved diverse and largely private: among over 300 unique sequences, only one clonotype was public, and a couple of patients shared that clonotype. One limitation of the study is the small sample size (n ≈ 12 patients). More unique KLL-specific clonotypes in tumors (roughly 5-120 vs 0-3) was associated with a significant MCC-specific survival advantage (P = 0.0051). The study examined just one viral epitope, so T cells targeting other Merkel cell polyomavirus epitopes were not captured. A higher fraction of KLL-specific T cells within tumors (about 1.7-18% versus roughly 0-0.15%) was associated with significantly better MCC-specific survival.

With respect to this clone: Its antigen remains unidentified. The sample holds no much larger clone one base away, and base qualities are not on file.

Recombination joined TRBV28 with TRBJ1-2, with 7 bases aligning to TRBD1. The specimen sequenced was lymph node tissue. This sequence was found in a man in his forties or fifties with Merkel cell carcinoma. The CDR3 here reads CASNMTGPHLPRGYTF. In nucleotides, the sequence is TGTGCCAGCAACATGACAGGGCCTCACCTTCCTAGGGGCTACACCTTC.